This TCR beta chain was retrieved from a study of early T cells in non-severe SARS-CoV-2 infection. Study observations and caveats: Matches to VDJdb favored anti-spike CD8 responses and missed private and CD4 specificities.

Individual cDNA molecules received unique molecular identifiers during library preparation. One entry per CDR3 protein, called by TCRdb with MiXCR from the 5' RACE reads. The sample carries more than 95,000 distinct CDR3 sequences, approximately 16% recorded once. The length of the CDR3 is 15 residues. V was pared by 7 bases and J by 4 bases, with 17 bases between. In germline, CDR1 is SGHRS, CDR2 YFSETQ. In the case of this clonotype: Its antigen remains unidentified.

The J gene is TRBJ2-2, the V gene TRBV5-1; D uncertain. This clonotype was sampled from an adult who was a healthcare worker with PCR-confirmed SARS-CoV-2 infection or an uninfected control (not recorded which). The sample consisted of whole blood. The CDR3 spells CASFSTPTATGELFF. The CDR3 DNA reads as TGCGCCAGCTTCTCGACCCCCACGGCCACCGGGGAGCTGTTTTTT. The full variable domain, with the rest looked up from reference TRBV5-1 and TRBJ2-2, is KAGVTQTPRYLIKTRGQQVTLSCSPISGHRSVSWYQQTPGQGLQFLFEYFSETQRNKGNFPGRFSGRQFSNSRSEMNVSTLELGDSALYLCASFSTPTATGELFFGEGSRLTVL.